The 21 T cell receptor beta chains given below trace back to one sample, sequenced in a study of human T cells and chemical hapten exposure. Indicated time point: pre-sensitization, week 0. Treatment specified: therapeutic diphenylcyclopropenone sensitization with weekly scalp DPC. TCRdb used MiXCR to reprocess the RACE reads, holding one entry per CDR3 protein. The table lists around 100,000 distinct CDR3 sequences, about a tenth of them singletons, with approximately 3.1% in the top ten. Source: whole blood, taken in connection with sensitization to the hapten diphenylcyclopropenone (DPC). These receptors originate from a woman aged 60-75 years with alopecia areata. Some clones in this sample may be carry-over from other donors' samples.

This clonotype was found many times. The chain joins TRBV6-5 to TRBJ2-5; D not resolved. This CDR3 contains 13 residues. Germline assignment: CDR1 MNHEY and CDR2 SVGAGI. V lost 3 bases to trimming and J lost 2 bases, with 7 bases between them. CDR3 sequence: CASSYRLQETQYF. Written as DNA, the CDR3 is TGTGCCAGCAGTTATCGCCTTCAAGAGACCCAGTACTTC.

The chain uses TRBV9 and TRBJ2-2; TRBD2 is a possible D gene (6 bases). CDR1 is SGDLS, CDR2 YYNGEE, per germline. This CDR3 has 15 residues. Trimming removed 0 bases at V and 3 bases at J, with 9 bases between. DNA of the CDR3: TGTGCCAGCAGCGTAGCCGGGAGTTACACCGGGGAGCTGTTTTTT. Translated: CASSVAGSYTGELFF.

This clonotype occurred many times. The chain combines TRBV12-3 or TRBV12-4 with TRBJ1-5; D is perhaps TRBD1 (5 bases). Trimming cost V 5 bases and J 4 bases, with 9 bases left between them. The CDR3 is 13 amino acids. The CDR3 spells CASSAQANQPQHF. CDR3 DNA sequence: TGTGCCAGCAGTGCACAGGCGAATCAGCCCCAGCATTTT.

The rearrangement links TRBV12-5 to TRBJ2-5; D gene unclear. V gave up 2 bases and J gave up 5 bases, with 15 bases separating them. This CDR3 comprises 15 residues. CDR1 and CDR2 (germline): LGHNT, FRNRAP. As DNA, the CDR3 is TGTGCTAGTGGTTTGATCCCCTCAGAACCCGAGACCCAGTACTTC. Amino acids: CASGLIPSEPETQYF.

The chain uses TRBV4-3 and TRBJ2-3; D remains ambiguous. The germline CDR1 and CDR2 sequences are LGHNA and YSLEER. The CDR3 runs 15 residues. V lost 4 bases and J lost 2, with 13 bases in between. CDR3 nucleotides: TGCGCCAGCAGCCCCCGCAGGCTTTCCACAGATACGCAGTATTTT. This translates into CASSPRRLSTDTQYF.

This clonotype occurred many times. CDR3 DNA sequence: TGCAGTGCTCCGGACAGGGGTAATTACAATGAGCAGTTCTTC. It translates to CSAPDRGNYNEQFF. The genes are TRBV20-1 and TRBJ2-1; TRBD1 matches at 9 bases. Per germline, CDR1 DFQATT and CDR2 SNEGSKA (reference sequence). There are 14 residues in the CDR3. V was pared by 5 bases and J by 4 bases, with 6 bases of the junction left unmatched.

This clonotype was counted ten times or more. The chain uses TRBV9 and TRBJ1-6; 7 positions match TRBD1. With 3 bases clipped from V and 6 bases from J, the junction kept 6 bases outside the gene matches. CDR3 length equals 15 residues. Germline V gene sequence: CDR1 SGDLS, CDR2 YYNGEE. The CDR3 sequence is CASSATGTANSPLHF. DNA of the CDR3: TGTGCCAGCAGCGCCACCGGGACAGCTAATTCACCCCTCCACTTT.

This clonotype was observed many times. The gene calls are TRBV7-9 and TRBJ2-7; D may be TRBD1 (6 bases). The CDR3 consists of 14 residues. Trimming stripped 5 bases from V and 1 base from J, with 12 bases between. Germline CDR1 reads SEHNR; CDR2 reads FQNEAQ (reference sequence). The CDR3 coding sequence is TGTGCCAGCAGCCCCCTAGGGGGTTCCTACGAGCAGTACTTC. This encodes CASSPLGGSYEQYF.

This clonotype came up a few times. The CDR3 DNA reads TGTGCCAGCAGTGAACTGGCGGGGGGGGACAATGAGCAGTTCTTC. Its translation is CASSELAGGDNEQFF. V usage is TRBV2 and J usage is TRBJ2-1, with 9 bases matching TRBD2. With V trimmed by 2 bases and J by 5 bases, 4 bases remained unmatched. This CDR3 has 15 amino acids. Per germline, CDR1 SNHLY and CDR2 FYNNEI.

V and J are TRBV20-1 and TRBJ2-3; 8 positions match TRBD1. Germline assignment: CDR1 DFQATT and CDR2 SNEGSKA (reference sequence). This CDR3 has 16 residues. J gave up 4 bases and V 3 bases, and 12 bases lay outside the gene matches. The CDR3 region is CSARGSGQGVSDTQYF. DNA for the CDR3: TGCAGTGCTAGGGGAAGCGGACAGGGTGTATCAGATACGCAGTATTTT.

At least ten counts were recorded for this clonotype. V and J are TRBV20-1 and TRBJ2-3; 7 bases line up with TRBD2. CDR1 is DFQATT and CDR2 is SNEGSKA in the germline V gene (reference sequence). The CDR3 sequence is 15 residues long. V shed 5 bases and J 1 base; nucleotides not matched to a gene: 9. This chain's CDR3 is CSAPRVSGGTDTQYF. The CDR3 DNA reads as TGCAGTGCTCCCCGGGTGAGCGGGGGCACAGATACGCAGTATTTT.

The chain uses TRBV18 and TRBJ1-2; D gene uncertain. The CDR3 sequence is 13 residues long. Per the germline V gene, CDR1 is KGHSH and CDR2 is LQKENI. The V end lost 3 bases, the J end lost 4 bases, and 9 bases lay between the germline ends. The CDR3 sequence: CASSPNPVYGYTF. The CDR3 DNA reads TGTGCCAGCTCACCGAATCCGGTCTATGGCTACACCTTC.

The sample holds a few counts of this clonotype. The chain employs TRBV3-1 and TRBJ1-1; a possible D gene is TRBD1 (6 bases). V shed 4 bases and J shed 3 bases, with 15 bases lying between them. The germline V gene has CDR1 LGHDT and CDR2 YNNKEL (reference sequence). The CDR3 contains 15 residues. CDR3 amino acids: CASSRDGGADTEAFF. The CDR3 DNA follows: TGTGCCAGCAGCCGGGACGGGGGGGCCGACACTGAAGCTTTCTTT.

The V gene is TRBV10-3, the J gene TRBJ2-1, with 11 positions matching TRBD2. The CDR3 has 15 residues. Losses at the gene ends were 8 bases for V and 5 bases for J; bases not matched to a gene: 8. Looked up from germline, CDR1 is ENHRY and CDR2 is SYGVKD. The CDR3 DNA reads as TGTGCCATCCAGGCGGGACTAGCGGCCGACAATGAGCAGTTCTTC. Its translation: CAIQAGLAADNEQFF.

This clonotype was counted many times. The V gene is TRBV12-3 or TRBV12-4, the J gene TRBJ1-3; D unresolved. This CDR3 is 12 amino acids long. With 6 bases removed from V and 4 bases from J, the gap between germline ends came to 7 bases. CDR3 loop: CASSLQGNTIYF. CDR3 DNA: TGTGCCAGCAGCCTTCAGGGAAACACCATATATTTT.

This clonotype appeared many times. The CDR3 protein is CSASIVVQDEQYF. The CDR3 DNA reads TGCAGTGCTAGTATCGTAGTTCAGGACGAGCAGTACTTC. The chain links TRBV20-1 to TRBJ2-7, with no clear D. CDR3 length: 13 residues. Germline CDR1 and CDR2: DFQATT and SNEGSKA (reference sequence). Between the trimmed V and J ends, which lost 3 bases and 5 bases, there was a span of 14 bases.

This clonotype was observed many times. The rearrangement links TRBV7-3 to TRBJ2-5, with a weak D call TRBD1 (6 bases). The CDR3 is 15 amino acids. Germline loops: CDR1 SGHTA, CDR2 FQGTGA. Trimming took off 2 bases at V and 0 bases at J, with 10 bases between the two ends. DNA of the CDR3: TGTGCCAGCAGCTTAGGGGGCCAGTACCAAGAGACCCAGTACTTC. This translates into CASSLGGQYQETQYF.

This clonotype was picked up many times. The chain joins TRBV24-1 to TRBJ2-3; TRBD2 matches 8 bases. The V gene end was trimmed by 4 bases and the J gene end by 3 bases; junction bases not matched to a gene: 11. The CDR3 length is 17 residues. Per germline, CDR1 KGHDR and CDR2 SFDVKD. CDR3 amino acids: CATSDSGPGGATDTQYF. CDR3 bases: TGTGCCACCAGTGACTCCGGCCCCGGGGGGGCTACAGATACGCAGTATTTT.

This clonotype was seen at least ten times. The V call is TRBV19, the J call TRBJ2-1, with D perhaps given as TRBD1 or TRBD2 (5 bases each). Germline lookup yields CDR1 LNHDA and CDR2 SQIVND (reference sequence). This CDR3 has 13 amino acids. V lost 5 bases and J lost 8, with 13 bases in between. The CDR3 bases are TGTGCCAGTAGTGACCGTCAGGGAGATGAGCAGTTCTTC. Its protein is CASSDRQGDEQFF.

This chain joins TRBV29-1 and TRBJ1-4; no definite D call. Trimming pared 6 bases from V and 4 bases from J, leaving 12 bases between. Per germline, CDR1 SQVTM and CDR2 ANQGSEA. The CDR3 is 13 residues long. The CDR3 bases are TGCAGCGTGGTTAGCGGGAATAATGAAAAACTGTTTTTT. As protein: CSVVSGNNEKLFF.

This clonotype was detected many times. The genes are TRBV3-1 and TRBJ2-2, with no clear D. Trimming cost V 3 bases and J 3 bases, with 5 bases left between them. This CDR3 spans 13 amino acids. CDR1 LGHDT and CDR2 YNNKEL come from the germline V gene (reference sequence). As DNA, the CDR3 is TGTGCCAGCAGCCACTCTTACACCGGGGAGCTGTTTTTT. Its translation: CASSHSYTGELFF. The variable domain in full, completed from reference TRBV3-1 and TRBJ2-2, reads DTAVSQTPKYLVTQMGNDKSIKCEQNLGHDTMYWYKQDSKKFLKIMFSYNNKELIINETVPNRFSPKSPDKAHLNLHINSLELGDSAVYFCASSHSYTGELFFGEGSRLTVL.